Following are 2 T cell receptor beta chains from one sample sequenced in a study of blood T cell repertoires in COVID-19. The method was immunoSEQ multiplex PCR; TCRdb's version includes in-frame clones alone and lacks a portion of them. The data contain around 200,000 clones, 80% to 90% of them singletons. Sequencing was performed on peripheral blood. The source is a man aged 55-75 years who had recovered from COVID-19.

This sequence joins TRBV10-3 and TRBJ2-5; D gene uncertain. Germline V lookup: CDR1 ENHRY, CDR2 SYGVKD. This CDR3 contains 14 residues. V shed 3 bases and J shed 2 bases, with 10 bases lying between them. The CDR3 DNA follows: TGTGCCATCAGTGATAGGAGACCTCAAGAGACCCAGTACTTC. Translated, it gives CAISDRRPQETQYF.

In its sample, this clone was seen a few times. The CDR3 DNA follows: TGTGCCATCAGTGGCAAACTAGCGGGGGCTCGAGATACGCAGTATTTT. It specifies CAISGKLAGARDTQYF. The gene calls are TRBV10-3 and TRBJ2-3; 11 nucleotides line up with TRBD2. With V trimmed by 4 bases and J by 5 bases, 8 bases remained unmatched. Germline assignment: CDR1 ENHRY and CDR2 SYGVKD. The CDR3 consists of 16 residues.